These 13 T cell receptor beta chains share one sample of origin, sequenced in a study of T cells in Graves' hyperthyroidism and ophthalmopathy. Amplified regions were TCR beta CDR3 sequences from RNA transcripts. HTBI primers drove first-round RT-PCR of the TCR CDR3. TCRdb fed the multiplex PCR reads into MiXCR, producing one record per CDR3 protein. The sample consists of about 610,000 distinct CDR3 sequences, under 15% of them appearing once. Sequenced input: blood. The receptors here all came from a woman between 40 and 55 years old with Graves' ophthalmopathy.

This chain uses TRBV5-1 with TRBJ1-1, with a tentative D call TRBD1 (6 bases). The CDR3 is 16 amino acids. The germline V gene encodes CDR1 SGHRS and CDR2 YFSETQ. V was clipped by 2 bases and J by 0 bases, with 14 bases between them. CDR3 sequence: CASSLSGTPLNTEAFF. DNA for the CDR3: TGCGCCAGCAGCTTAAGCGGGACACCCTTGAACACTGAAGCTTTCTTT.

There are many counts of this clonotype. This chain links TRBV6-1 with TRBJ2-5; D is ambiguous. Looked up from germline, CDR1 is MNHNS and CDR2 is SASEGT. Trimming stripped 2 bases from V and 9 bases from J, with 4 bases between. The CDR3 consists of 10 residues. The CDR3 DNA reads TGTGCCAGCAGTGAATCCGCCCAGTACTTC. This gives the protein CASSESAQYF.

This clonotype came up many times. The rearrangement links TRBV7-8 to TRBJ2-7, with TRBD1 as a possible D gene (6 bases). Germline-derived CDR1 and CDR2 are SGHVS and FQNEAQ. With 5 bases removed from V and 2 bases from J, the gap between germline ends came to 16 bases. The CDR3 extends over 15 amino acids. The CDR3 region is CASSLQTGGAYEQYF. CDR3 bases: TGTGCCAGCAGCCTACAGACAGGAGGCGCCTACGAGCAGTACTTC.

This clonotype has a count of ten or more. The chain is built from TRBV7-8 and TRBJ1-3; possible D gene TRBD1, 5 bases. Trimming took 1 base from V and 8 from J, leaving 9 bases between them. This CDR3 has 13 residues. Per germline, CDR1 SGHVS and CDR2 FQNEAQ. CDR3 region: CASSLDQGDTIYF. Written as DNA, the CDR3 is TGTGCCAGCAGCTTAGACCAGGGAGACACCATATATTTT.

This clonotype was counted at least ten times. The DNA of the CDR3 is TGTGCCTGGAGTGTAGGGGAGCGGTGGCAGTACTTC. This sequence encodes CAWSVGERWQYF. V gene TRBV30 combines with J gene TRBJ2-7, with D perhaps matching TRBD1 or TRBD2 (5 bases each). The CDR3 length is 12 residues. V dropped 0 bases and J dropped 9 bases, with 12 bases sitting between them. The germline CDR1 and CDR2 sequences are GTSNPN and SVGIG (reference sequence).

This clonotype occurred many times. V and J are TRBV12-5 and TRBJ2-7; D is possibly TRBD1 (5 bases). CDR1 and CDR2 from the germline V gene are LGHNT and FRNRAP. Trimming pared 0 bases from V and 2 bases from J, leaving 17 bases between. The CDR3 loop spans 17 amino acids. Written as DNA, the CDR3 is TGTGCTAGTGGTTTGGTACAGGTGTCACAGGCCGCCTACGAGCAGTACTTC. This codes for CASGLVQVSQAAYEQYF.

This clonotype appeared many times. The CDR3 nucleotides read TGTGCCAGCAGCCCTCGGGGAGCCGAGCAGTACTTC. Encoded protein: CASSPRGAEQYF. The genes are TRBV28 and TRBJ2-7, with a possible D match to TRBD2 (5 bases). CDR1 is MDHEN and CDR2 is SYDVKM in the germline V gene. The CDR3 runs to 12 residues. V lost 6 bases to trimming and J lost 6 bases, with 12 bases between them.

Many counts were recorded for this clonotype. The chain uses TRBV6-5 and TRBJ2-5, with 8 bases aligning to TRBD2. V dropped 0 bases and J dropped 5; count of bases not matched to a gene: 8. The CDR3 extends over 16 amino acids. Germline CDR1 MNHEY, CDR2 SVGAGI. CDR3 residues: CASSYSIAGGQETQYF. The CDR3, as DNA: TGTGCCAGCAGTTACTCGATTGCGGGAGGACAGGAGACCCAGTACTTC.

This clonotype was recorded at least ten times. This chain links TRBV29-1 with TRBJ1-2; D is ambiguous. V was shortened by 7 bases and J by 6 bases, with 18 bases between the two germline ends. This CDR3 region has 13 residues. Germline V gene data show CDR1 as SQVTM and CDR2 as ANQGSEA. CDR3 protein: CSAIGPTGNGYTF. CDR3 coding DNA: TGCAGCGCGATCGGCCCTACTGGGAATGGCTACACCTTC. The full variable domain, completed using reference TRBV29-1 and TRBJ1-2, is SAVISQKPSRDICQRGTSLTIQCQVDSQVTMMFWYRQQPGQSLTLIATANQGSEATYESGFVIDKFPISRPNLTFSTLTVSNMSPEDSSIYLCSAIGPTGNGYTFGSGTRLTVV.

V gene TRBV20-1 combines with J gene TRBJ2-5; 11 nucleotides align to TRBD2. From germline, CDR1 is DFQATT and CDR2 SNEGSKA (reference sequence). The CDR3 has 14 residues. With V trimmed by 5 bases and J by 4 bases, 6 bases remained unmatched. The CDR3 sequence: CSAFDGLAGETQYF. The CDR3 nucleotides read TGCAGTGCTTTCGACGGACTAGCGGGAGAGACCCAGTACTTC.

The chain recombines TRBV28 with TRBJ2-3; D is perhaps TRBD1 (6 bases). Germline CDR1 is MDHEN and CDR2 is SYDVKM. This CDR3 comprises 15 residues. V lost 6 bases and J 0 bases, leaving 13 bases between the germline ends. The CDR3, as DNA: TGTGCCAGCAGCCGTGGACAGACGAGCACAGATACGCAGTATTTT. Its translation: CASSRGQTSTDTQYF.

This clonotype came up many times. The V and J genes are TRBV27 and TRBJ1-1, with 10 bases matching TRBD1. Germline CDR1 and CDR2: MNHEY and SMNVEV (reference sequence). V gave up 5 bases and J gave up 5 bases; unmatched junction bases: 5. The CDR3 is 14 residues long. CDR3 in amino acids: CASSAWDRGTEAFF. For the CDR3, the DNA is TGTGCCAGCAGTGCCTGGGACAGGGGAACTGAAGCTTTCTTT.

CDR3 nucleotide sequence: TGTGCCAGTAGTATATCCCCGCCCGTGGGGGGCCCGCATCAGCCCCAGCATTTT. Its protein product is CASSISPPVGGPHQPQHF. The J gene is TRBJ1-5, the V gene TRBV19; a possible D gene is TRBD1 (6 bases). This CDR3 is 18 amino acids long. V was cut by 2 bases and J by 5 bases, with 22 bases left in between. Germline V gene sequence: CDR1 LNHDA, CDR2 SQIVND (reference sequence).